The source of this T cell receptor (beta chain) is a study of beta chain features in type 1 diabetes. Findings and limits, study-wide: Reduced insertions and increased deletions marked VDJ junctions in type 1 diabetes patients.

For this clone: Its antigen remains unidentified.

Of the isolated RNA, all was reverse transcribed, and so the sequenced material was expressed TCRB transcripts. Here immunoSEQ multiplex PCR was the method, and the copy in TCRdb shows in-frame clones only, minus some. This table holds roughly 240,000 clones, about 71% found once. The origin of this receptor is a young man in good health. The sequencing input was naive CD4+ T cells from blood.

CDR3 DNA sequence: TGCGCCAGCAGCTTACCGGGACGACTCTACGAGCAGTACTTC. Its translation is CASSLPGRLYEQYF. V and J are TRBV5-1 and TRBJ2-7; D may match TRBD1 or TRBD2 (5 bases each). Germline-derived CDR1 and CDR2 are SGHRS and YFSETQ. This CDR3 is built from 14 residues. With 2 bases removed from V and 3 bases from J, the gap between germline ends came to 12 bases.